A single sample gave rise to the 21 T cell receptor beta chains below, sequenced in a study of T cell responses to AZD1222 COVID-19 vaccine. TCRdb's table, derived via immunoSEQ multiplex PCR, lists solely in-frame clones and lacks some. The table records some 170,000 clones, about 91% of them present only once. The sequencing here drew on peripheral blood, taken on day 0 of MenACWY control vaccination. Receptors were obtained from an adult in good health.

This clone occurred once. CDR3 residues: CSAGGDSSYEQYF. The CDR3 DNA reads as TGCAGCGCCGGGGGGGACTCTTCCTACGAGCAGTACTTC. The chain joins TRBV29-1 to TRBJ2-7, with 8 bases that match TRBD2. The CDR3 is made up of 13 amino acids. V was clipped by 7 bases and J by 1 base; unmatched bases: 6. The germline gives CDR1 SQVTM, CDR2 ANQGSEA.

This chain connects TRBV5-8 to TRBJ1-4; D perhaps matches TRBD1 (5 bases). Looked up from germline, CDR1 is SGHTS and CDR2 is YDEGEE. V lost 1 base and J lost 8, with 15 bases in between. The CDR3 is made up of 15 amino acids. This CDR3 reads CASSLPIRVGEKLFF. The DNA for the CDR3 is TGTGCCAGCAGCTTGCCCATCAGGGTTGGCGAAAAACTGTTTTTT.

The V gene is TRBV3-1 (or the pseudogene TRBV3-2), the J gene TRBJ2-5; possible D gene TRBD1, 6 bases. Trimming took off 1 base at V and 5 bases at J, with 11 bases between the two ends. CDR3 length: 14 residues. In germline, CDR1 is LGHDT, CDR2 YNNKEL (reference sequence). In nucleotides, the CDR3 is TGTGCCAGCAGCCAAGCACTAGGGGGTGAGACCCAGTACTTC. It yields the protein CASSQALGGETQYF.

This sequence joins TRBV3-1 (or the pseudogene TRBV3-2) and TRBJ2-7; D gene unclear. The germline CDR1 and CDR2 sequences are LGHDT and YNNKEL (reference sequence). The CDR3 runs to 12 residues. V was cut by 0 bases and J by 8 bases, with 8 bases left in between. The CDR3 region is CASSQENGQQYF. DNA of the CDR3: TGTGCCAGCAGCCAAGAGAACGGACAGCAGTACTTC.

The chain joins TRBV3-1 (or the pseudogene TRBV3-2) to TRBJ1-3; no definite D call. CDR3 length: 13 residues. Germline loops: CDR1 LGHDT, CDR2 YNNKEL (reference sequence). V was cut by 5 bases and J by 7 bases, with 12 bases left in between. CDR3 sequence: CASSSRGSNTIYF. The CDR3 coding sequence is TGTGCCAGCAGCAGTCGGGGTTCCAACACCATATATTTT.

The V gene is TRBV5-4, the J gene TRBJ1-1; possibly TRBD1 for D (6 bases). Germline values: CDR1 SGHNT, CDR2 YYREEE (reference sequence). The CDR3 covers 13 residues. V was pared by 5 bases and J by 0 bases, with 8 bases between. The CDR3 nucleotides read TGTGCCAGCAGTCAGGGGCTGAACACTGAAGCTTTCTTT. Protein product: CASSQGLNTEAFF.

J is TRBJ2-5 and V is TRBV20-1; 9 bases align to TRBD1. The germline V gene encodes CDR1 DFQATT and CDR2 SNEGSKA (reference sequence). V trimming: 3 bases; J trimming: 7 bases; junction bases outside the gene matches: 9. This CDR3 spans 14 amino acids. CDR3 residues: CSASKPGQGWTQYF. The CDR3 DNA follows: TGCAGTGCTAGTAAGCCGGGACAGGGATGGACCCAGTACTTC.

The chain recombines TRBV4-2 with TRBJ2-5, with unresolved D. This CDR3 is 14 amino acids long. CDR1 and CDR2 (germline): LGHNA, YNFKEQ. Trimming left V 0 bases short and J 5 bases short, with 10 bases between. The CDR3 nucleotides are TGTGCCAGCAGCCAAGACCCCCACCGGGAGACCCAGTACTTC. Its translation: CASSQDPHRETQYF.

This chain uses TRBV7-2 with TRBJ1-5; TRBD1 matches at 8 bases. The CDR3 spans 16 residues. After removal of 6 bases from V and 1 base from J, the junction contained 8 bases not matched to a gene. Germline V gene sequence: CDR1 SGHTA, CDR2 FQGNSA. This chain's CDR3 is CASRPGQGRSNQPQHF. The CDR3 region has the DNA TGTGCCAGCAGGCCCGGACAGGGAAGAAGCAATCAGCCCCAGCATTTT.

The rearrangement uses TRBV11-2 and TRBJ2-7; 8 bases are shared with TRBD2. Per germline, CDR1 SGHAT and CDR2 FQNNGV. Germline trimming cut 0 bases from V and 4 bases from J; bases unmatched to any gene: 8. The length of the CDR3 is 16 residues. The CDR3 region has the DNA TGTGCCAGCAGCTTAGATGAAGGCCCGGGGGGGTACGAGCAGTACTTC. It encodes CASSLDEGPGGYEQYF.

This clone was seen a handful of times. V and J are TRBV24-1 and TRBJ2-3; TRBD1 matches 8 bases. Per the germline V gene, CDR1 is KGHDR and CDR2 is SFDVKD. V lost 3 bases and J lost 5; bases outside the gene matches: 9. The CDR3 has 16 residues. DNA for the CDR3: TGTGCCACCAGTGATCCCTCCGGGACAGGTCGAGATACGCAGTATTTT. Protein: CATSDPSGTGRDTQYF.

This sequence joins TRBV21-1 and TRBJ1-4. TRBV21-1 has pseudogene status. CDR3 length: 17 residues. As DNA, the CDR3 is TGTGCCAGCAGCGCCACAGGGGAGGGGGGAACTAATGAAAAACTGTTTTTT. Protein: CASSATGEGGTNEKLFF.

The chain joins TRBV10-1 to TRBJ2-1; TRBD1 aligns across 7 bases. This CDR3 has 16 residues. The germline V gene has CDR1 WNHNN and CDR2 SYGVQD (reference sequence). V was pared by 5 bases and J by 9 bases, with 16 bases of the junction left unmatched. CDR3 region: CASSRNRGVTGGEQFF. The CDR3 region has the DNA TGCGCCAGCAGTCGTAACAGGGGTGTCACTGGTGGTGAGCAGTTCTTC.

A word on this clone: The sample holds other DNA sequences that translate to the same CDR3. CDR3 DNA: TGCAGCGTTGAAGGACTAGCAGAGACCCAGTACTTC. Encoded protein: CSVEGLAETQYF. The J gene is TRBJ2-5, the V gene TRBV29-1, with 7 bases identical to TRBD2. CDR3 size: 12 residues. Trimming took 1 base from V and 4 from J; bases not matched to a gene: 0. Germline-derived CDR1 and CDR2 are SQVTM and ANQGSEA.

This clone was detected only once. The V gene is TRBV9, the J gene TRBJ2-2; TRBD2 matches at 8 bases. The germline V gene encodes CDR1 SGDLS and CDR2 YYNGEE. The CDR3 covers 15 residues. J lost 4 bases, V lost 4 bases, and 6 bases had no gene match. The chain's CDR3 is CASSMREVGTGELFF. DNA of the CDR3: TGTGCCAGCAGCATGCGGGAGGTTGGCACCGGGGAGCTGTTTTTT.

The rearrangement joins TRBV14 to TRBJ1-2; D unclear. The V end lost 0 bases, the J end lost 8 bases, and 7 bases lay between the germline ends. The CDR3 has 12 residues. Germline values: CDR1 SGHDN, CDR2 FVKESK. The CDR3 DNA follows: TGTGCCAGCAGCCAAGATTTTAACGGCTACACCTTC. As protein: CASSQDFNGYTF.

This chain links TRBV19 with TRBJ1-1; no clear D. V gave up 3 bases and J gave up 0 bases, with 17 bases separating them. The CDR3 is made up of 17 amino acids. Germline values: CDR1 LNHDA, CDR2 SQIVND (reference sequence). The CDR3 here is CASSIREQRRMNTEAFF. CDR3 in DNA: TGTGCCAGTAGTATTCGGGAACAGAGGAGGATGAACACTGAAGCTTTCTTT.

V gene TRBV28 combines with J gene TRBJ1-5, with 8 bases that match TRBD1. CDR1 MDHEN and CDR2 SYDVKM come from the germline V gene. The length of the CDR3 is 14 residues. The V gene end was trimmed by 9 bases and the J gene end by 6 bases; junction bases not matched to a gene: 10. The chain's CDR3 is CASYTGGRVQPQHF. The CDR3 bases are TGTGCCAGTTATACAGGGGGACGGGTTCAGCCCCAGCATTTT. The full variable domain, in which reference TRBV28 and TRBJ1-5 provide the parts outside the CDR3, is DVKVTQSSRYLVKRTGEKVFLECVQDMDHENMFWYRQDPGLGLRLIYFSYDVKMKEKGDIPEGYSVSREKKERFSLILESASTNQTSMYLCASYTGGRVQPQHFGDGTRLSIL.

The V and J genes are TRBV3-1 (or the pseudogene TRBV3-2) and TRBJ2-3; 10 bases align to TRBD2. V lost 1 base and J lost 0; bases outside the gene matches: 1. CDR3 size: 16 residues. CDR1 LGHDT and CDR2 YNNKEL come from the germline V gene (reference sequence). CDR3: CASSQATSGSTDTQYF. CDR3 coding DNA: TGTGCCAGCAGCCAAGCGACTAGCGGGAGCACAGATACGCAGTATTTT.

The chain has TRBV14 and TRBJ1-3; D remains unclear. Trimming left V 3 bases short and J 0 bases short, with 3 bases between. The CDR3 sequence is 13 residues long. Per the germline V gene, CDR1 is SGHDN and CDR2 is FVKESK. CDR3 coding DNA: TGTGCCAGCAGCCAGGACTCTGGAAACACCATATATTTT. Its protein product is CASSQDSGNTIYF.

The rearrangement uses TRBV6-6 and TRBJ1-2; 8 bases are shared with TRBD1. The CDR3 spans 14 residues. V dropped 2 bases and J dropped 7; count of bases not matched to a gene: 6. The germline V gene encodes CDR1 MNHNY and CDR2 SVGAGI (reference sequence). The CDR3 DNA reads as TGTGCCAGCAGTTACATCGGACAGGGAAGTGGCTACACCTTC. It encodes CASSYIGQGSGYTF.